The rows below give T cell receptor beta chains drawn from one sample of a study of blood T cell repertoires in COVID-19. Sequenced by immunoSEQ multiplex PCR; TCRdb stores in-frame clones only, minus some. This sample has approximately 76,000 clones, with around 85% found just once. The sample comprised peripheral blood. These receptors all stem from a man older than 75 in a cohort sampled during active COVID-19. Each CDR3 is given with its conserved first and last residue. The order of the fields is J gene, D gene, clone size, V gene, CDR3 protein, CDR3 DNA. D genes are given only for firm matches. Clone size is shown for a subset of rows, as once, few, many or a class of expanded clone.

J gene: TRBJ1-4
D gene: .
clone size: .
V gene: TRBV6-6
CDR3 protein: CASSPGGGSNEKLFF
CDR3 DNA: TGTGCCAGCAGCCCCGGAGGAGGAAGTAATGAAAAACTGTTTTTT

J gene: TRBJ1-4
D gene: .
clone size: .
V gene: TRBV19
CDR3 protein: CASSIAGSTNEKLFF
CDR3 DNA: TGTGCCAGTAGTATAGCGGGATCAACTAATGAAAAACTGTTTTTT

J gene: TRBJ2-3
D gene: TRBD2
clone size: few
V gene: TRBV5-6
CDR3 protein: CASSYRTSGGALDTQYF
CDR3 DNA: TGTGCCAGCAGCTACAGGACTAGCGGGGGGGCTTTGGATACGCAGTATTTT

J gene: TRBJ2-3
D gene: .
clone size: .
V gene: TRBV2
CDR3 protein: CASRARTASPGTDTQYF
CDR3 DNA: TGTGCCAGCAGAGCACGGACTGCCAGCCCAGGCACAGATACGCAGTATTTT

J gene: TRBJ2-1
D gene: .
clone size: .
V gene: TRBV18
CDR3 protein: CASSPGTSNEQFF
CDR3 DNA: TGTGCCAGCTCACCCGGGACTTCAAATGAGCAGTTCTTC

J gene: TRBJ2-7
D gene: .
clone size: .
V gene: TRBV28
CDR3 protein: CASSSTYEQYF
CDR3 DNA: TGTGCCAGCAGTTCTACCTACGAGCAGTACTTC

J gene: TRBJ2-5
D gene: TRBD2
clone size: .
V gene: TRBV4-2
CDR3 protein: CASSLGSPGLAEETQYF
CDR3 DNA: TGTGCCAGCAGCTTAGGCTCCCCGGGACTAGCGGAAGAGACCCAGTACTTC

J gene: TRBJ1-4
D gene: TRBD1
clone size: .
V gene: TRBV15
CDR3 protein: CATSRDGTVNGEKLFF
CDR3 DNA: TGTGCCACCAGCAGGGACGGGACAGTAAACGGGGAAAAACTGTTTTTT

J gene: TRBJ2-5
D gene: TRBD2
clone size: .
V gene: TRBV2
CDR3 protein: CASRELAGIETQYF
CDR3 DNA: TGTGCCAGCAGGGAACTAGCGGGGATTGAGACCCAGTACTTC

J gene: TRBJ1-6
D gene: .
clone size: .
V gene: TRBV14
CDR3 protein: CASSQAREAYNSPLHF
CDR3 DNA: TGTGCCAGCAGCCAAGCGAGGGAGGCCTATAATTCACCCCTCCACTTT

J gene: TRBJ1-1
D gene: .
clone size: many
V gene: TRBV19
CDR3 protein: CASSSRGGTGWNTEAFF
CDR3 DNA: TGTGCCAGTAGTTCCCGCGGGGGGACCGGGTGGAACACTGAAGCTTTCTTT

J gene: TRBJ2-2
D gene: TRBD1
clone size: few
V gene: TRBV2
CDR3 protein: CASSRTGSNTGELFF
CDR3 DNA: TGTGCCAGCAGCCGGACAGGATCTAACACCGGGGAGCTGTTTTTT

J gene: TRBJ1-2
D gene: TRBD1
clone size: once
V gene: TRBV5-1
CDR3 protein: CASSLHDRVDGYTF
CDR3 DNA: TGCGCCAGCAGCTTGCATGACAGGGTGGACGGCTACACCTTC